These 19 T cell receptor beta chains were all obtained from the same sample, sequenced in a study of PD-1 blockade in mismatch repair-deficient tumors. Measured with immunoSEQ multiplex PCR; TCRdb has only the in-frame clones, and not every one. The sample carries 45,000 to 55,000 clones, over 70% recorded once. The sequences come from peripheral blood, collected more than 19 weeks after starting pembrolizumab. The receptors shown here come from an adult with mismatch repair-deficient cancer.

V is TRBV7-6 and J is TRBJ2-7; 14 positions match TRBD2. CDR3 length: 16 residues. The V gene end was trimmed by 5 bases and the J gene end by 6 bases; junction bases not matched to a gene: 9. Germline assignment: CDR1 SGHVS and CDR2 FNYEAQ. The CDR3 DNA is TGTGCCAGCAGCCCCGGACTAGCGGGAGGTAACCGCGAGCAGTACTTC. Its translation is CASSPGLAGGNREQYF.

This clone occurred a few times. V is TRBV19 and J is TRBJ1-4, with TRBD1 as a possible D gene (5 bases). The CDR3 has 14 amino acids. Trimming shortened V by 6 bases and J by 5 bases, and 13 bases separated the two germline ends. The germline CDR1 and CDR2 sequences are LNHDA and SQIVND (reference sequence). CDR3: CASRSGRLNEKLFF. The CDR3 DNA follows: TGTGCCAGTAGATCGGGGCGACTGAATGAAAAACTGTTTTTT.

This chain joins TRBV2 and TRBJ2-7, with D tentatively TRBD1 (5 bases). Trimming left V 2 bases short and J 1 base short, with 15 bases between. CDR3 length equals 16 residues. Looked up from germline, CDR1 is SNHLY and CDR2 is FYNNEI. In DNA form, the CDR3 reads TGTGCCAGCAGTGAAAGTTCCCCAGGGCGGTCCTACGAGCAGTACTTC. Translation gives CASSESSPGRSYEQYF.

J is TRBJ2-1 and V is TRBV7-2, with 9 bases identical to TRBD2. V shed 5 bases, J shed 5 bases, and the junction held 7 bases outside the gene matches. The CDR3 is made up of 15 amino acids. Looked up from germline, CDR1 is SGHTA and CDR2 is FQGNSA. The CDR3 region is CASSPRGGRDNEQFF. DNA for the CDR3: TGTGCCAGCAGCCCAAGGGGCGGGAGGGACAATGAGCAGTTCTTC.

V is TRBV11-3 and J is TRBJ2-7; D unclear. V gave up 5 bases and J gave up 2 bases, with 13 bases separating them. CDR1 and CDR2 (germline): SGHNT, YENEEA. The CDR3 consists of 14 residues. CDR3 in amino acids: CASSLPPLTYEQYF. The CDR3 DNA reads as TGTGCCAGCAGCCTCCCCCCCCTAACCTACGAGCAGTACTTC.

The chain employs TRBV30 and TRBJ2-7; 9 nucleotides line up with TRBD1. The CDR3 sequence is 15 residues long. Trimming cost V 0 bases and J 1 base; bases outside gene matches: 4. Germline lookup yields CDR1 GTSNPN and CDR2 SVGIG (reference sequence). The CDR3 coding sequence is TGTGCCTGGAGTGTCGGGGGGACAGGGTCCTACGAGCAGTACTTC. As protein: CAWSVGGTGSYEQYF.

The chain combines TRBV18 with TRBJ2-1; D perhaps matches TRBD2 (5 bases). V was cut by 2 bases and J by 7 bases, with 15 bases left in between. The CDR3 runs to 15 residues. Per germline, CDR1 KGHSH and CDR2 LQKENI. The CDR3 spells CASSPGRYLKNEQFF. CDR3 sequence (DNA): TGTGCCAGCTCACCAGGGAGATACCTTAAGAATGAGCAGTTCTTC.

The chain couples TRBV11-3 to TRBJ1-1; tentatively, D is TRBD1 (6 bases). This CDR3 has 15 amino acids. In germline, CDR1 is SGHNT, CDR2 YENEEA. V was trimmed by 3 bases and J by 3 bases, leaving 14 bases between them. The CDR3: CASSFGTGLYTEAFF. CDR3 coding DNA: TGTGCCAGCAGCTTTGGTACAGGGCTTTACACTGAAGCTTTCTTT. The whole variable domain, filled in from reference TRBV11-3 and TRBJ1-1, reads EAGVVQSPRYKIIEKKQPVAFWCNPISGHNTLYWYLQNLGQGPELLIRYENEEAVDDSQLPKDRFSAERLKGVDSTLKIQPAELGDSAVYLCASSFGTGLYTEAFFGQGTRLTVV.

The genes are TRBV19 and TRBJ2-3; D possibly uses TRBD1 or TRBD2 (5 bases each). V was shortened by 5 bases and J by 1 base, with 10 bases between the two germline ends. In germline, CDR1 is LNHDA, CDR2 SQIVND (reference sequence). The CDR3 covers 14 residues. CDR3 DNA: TGTGCCAGTAGTGTGACGGGGCGCACAGATACGCAGTATTTT. Residues: CASSVTGRTDTQYF.

This clone was observed a single time. The V gene is TRBV28, the J gene TRBJ2-7; D remains ambiguous. The CDR3 length is 11 residues. V was shortened by 7 bases and J by 3 bases, with 7 bases between the two germline ends. Germline V gives CDR1 MDHEN, CDR2 SYDVKM. DNA of the CDR3: TGTGCCAGCAAATCCAGCTACGAGCAGTACTTC. It encodes CASKSSYEQYF.

This clone was counted between two and nine times. The chain joins TRBV11-2 to TRBJ2-7; possible D gene TRBD1, 5 bases. Trimming pared 1 base from V and 0 bases from J, leaving 7 bases between. Germline loops: CDR1 SGHAT, CDR2 FQNNGV. The CDR3 loop spans 14 amino acids. The CDR3 loop reads CASSLAQGSYEQYF. CDR3 nucleotide sequence: TGTGCCAGCAGCTTAGCGCAGGGCTCCTACGAGCAGTACTTC.

The genes are TRBV6-5 and TRBJ2-3, with TRBD1 identical over 7 bases. CDR3 size: 14 residues. With V trimmed by 7 bases and J by 2 bases, 6 bases remained unmatched. CDR1 MNHEY and CDR2 SVGAGI come from the germline V gene. CDR3 sequence reads: CASKPGQSTDTQYF. The CDR3 bases are TGTGCCAGCAAACCGGGACAGTCCACAGATACGCAGTATTTT.

The chain carries TRBV27 and TRBJ1-5; 11 bases match TRBD1. After removal of 0 bases from V and 8 bases from J, the junction contained 9 bases not matched to a gene. The germline V gene has CDR1 MNHEY and CDR2 SMNVEV (reference sequence). The CDR3 is 17 residues long. The CDR3 DNA reads as TGTGCCAGCAGTTTATCTATCGGGGACAGGGGGGACGAGCCCCAGCATTTT. Amino acid sequence: CASSLSIGDRGDEPQHF.

This chain connects TRBV27 to TRBJ2-1; no reliable D call. The CDR3 loop spans 12 amino acids. Germline V CDR1 and CDR2: MNHEY, SMNVEV (reference sequence). V was pared by 5 bases and J by 4 bases, with 6 bases between. The CDR3 reads CASSKGYNEQFF. Here the CDR3 DNA reads TGTGCCAGCAGTAAGGGTTACAATGAGCAGTTCTTC.

This chain links TRBV13 with TRBJ2-3; tentatively, D is TRBD2 (6 bases). There are 16 residues in the CDR3. The germline V gene has CDR1 PRHDT and CDR2 FYEKMQ (reference sequence). Trimming left V 1 base short and J 0 bases short, with 11 bases between. This chain's CDR3 is CASSLDRGFSTDTQYF. As DNA, the CDR3 is TGTGCCAGCAGCTTAGATCGGGGGTTTAGCACAGATACGCAGTATTTT.

The chain is built from TRBV5-1 and TRBJ1-2; a weak D match, TRBD1 (6 bases). Germline assignment: CDR1 SGHRS and CDR2 YFSETQ. V lost 4 bases and J lost 5, with 18 bases in between. This CDR3 region has 15 residues. CDR3 residues: CASSGGEEWKYGYTF. DNA of the CDR3: TGCGCCAGCAGCGGGGGCGAAGAGTGGAAGTATGGCTACACCTTC.

This rearrangement joins TRBV6-4 to TRBJ2-5, with 10 nucleotides matching TRBD2. CDR1 and CDR2 from the germline V gene are MRHNA and SNTAGT. V was pared by 4 bases and J by 5 bases, with 7 bases of the junction left unmatched. This CDR3 is built from 15 residues. CDR3 sequence reads: CASSASGRAWETQYF. The CDR3 region has the DNA TGTGCCAGCAGTGCGAGCGGGAGGGCCTGGGAGACCCAGTACTTC.

This clone was observed a single time. The chain combines TRBV9 with TRBJ2-3; D might be TRBD2 (7 bases). Germline lookup yields CDR1 SGDLS and CDR2 YYNGEE. The germline V and J ends were trimmed by 4 bases and 5 bases, with 17 bases remaining between them. The CDR3 has 15 residues. The CDR3 DNA reads TGTGCCAGCAGCCGTAGGGTAGGGGGGGGAGATACGCAGTATTTT. It encodes CASSRRVGGGDTQYF.

This CDR3 reads CASKVAETTDTQYF. CDR3 DNA: TGCGCCAGCAAAGTGGCAGAAACCACAGATACGCAGTATTTT. The chain couples TRBV5-1 to TRBJ2-3; D gene unclear. The CDR3 runs to 14 residues. V was trimmed by 6 bases and J by 2 bases, leaving 13 bases between them. The germline V gene encodes CDR1 SGHRS and CDR2 YFSETQ.